In its sample, the clone carrying this T cell receptor beta chain was seen many times. TCRdb reanalysed the 5' RACE reads using MiXCR and keeps one entry per CDR3 protein. This repertoire shows 240,000 or so distinct CDR3 sequences, about 11% found once; its top ten account for 10%. The sample originates from a study of identical twins. The CDR3 extends over 13 amino acids. CDR1 and CDR2 (germline): SGHVS, FQNEAQ. V lost 2 bases and J 3 bases, leaving 7 bases between the germline ends. The TCR originated in a man aged 50-59 years in good health. The sample taken for sequencing was memory T cells sorted from blood. The chain employs TRBV7-8 and TRBJ1-2; TRBD1 might be the D (6 bases). CDR3 residues: CASSLPGDYGYTF. CDR3 nucleotides: TGTGCCAGCAGCTTACCAGGGGACTATGGCTACACCTTC. The whole variable domain, filled in from reference TRBV7-8 and TRBJ1-2, reads GAGVSQSPRYKVAKRGQDVALRCDPISGHVSLFWYQQALGQGPEFLTYFQNEAQLDKSGLPSDRFFAERPEGSVSTLKIQRTQQEDSAVYLCASSLPGDYGYTFGSGTRLTVV.